This T cell receptor (beta chain) is from a study of PD-L1 blockade in urothelial cancer (dated by TCRdb to 2015 to 2018). For the study in its entirety: Therapy was started in the mid-2010s for all patients, and atezolizumab 1,200 mg was administered intravenously every 3 weeks. Twenty-five of 29 patients were identified as males with urothelial cancer of bladder origin, and a prior smoking history was reported by 18 of 29 patients. An ECOG performance status of 0 or 1 was recorded for the patients, and 0 to 3 prior chemotherapy regimens had been received by the patients. Blood samples were analyzed 3 weeks after the start of treatment (second dose) and 6 weeks after the start of treatment. Blood samples yielded a median of roughly 140,000 T cells and more than 80,000 unique TCRs, with median clonality approximately 0.08. The study was an exploratory multi-omic analysis of somatic, immune and clinical correlates of response to PD-L1 blockade with atezolizumab in urothelial cancer. Pretreatment tumor samples, along with matched peripheral blood serially collected before and after atezolizumab treatment, were subjected to TCR sequencing. Durable clinical benefit meant progression-free survival longer than 6 months, and TCR features were also tested against progression-free and overall survival. In the same patients, whole exome sequencing and RNA sequencing of pretreatment tumors were performed in addition to TCR sequencing. Fewer than ten patients reached durable clinical benefit, while about 19 patients did not. Pretreatment blood TCR-seq was available for under 35 patients, at least one posttreatment blood collection was obtained for some 25 patients, and tumor TCR-seq was available for some 25 patients.

Synthetic TCR analog templates were spiked into each PCR to estimate absolute template abundance from read counts. The immunoSEQ assay was used to amplify TCRbeta CDR3 regions from genomic DNA with bias-controlled V and J gene primers. Rearranged TCRbeta segments were sequenced at approximately 20X coverage. In the original analysis: Clustering was used to correct sequencing errors, and CDR3s were annotated against IMGT to assign V, D and J genes. Downstream analyses used only productive TCRbeta rearrangements, leaving out any out-of-frame or stop-codon sequences. To compute clonality, Shannon entropy was normalized by the log of the number of unique productive sequences and then subtracted from one. Fisher's exact test with Benjamini-Hochberg correction, using a cutoff of adjusted p below 0.01, was how clones that differed between time points or between blood and tumor were identified. Drawn from immuneACCESS, this table holds only the in-frame rearrangements with V and J called that TCRdb kept. Clones are partly lost; checked studies trace under half to an unresolved V gene and leave the rest unexplained. From that table come the V and J calls and clone size; the DNA was used to work out D and trimming. For this sample there are about 52,000 clones; roughly 84% appear just once. Clones ranked in the top ten supply about 6% of the sample.

CDR1 MDHEN and CDR2 SYDVKM are derived from the germline V gene. Trimming takes 1 base from V and 1 base from J, and the germline ends sit 7 bases apart. Its CDR3 holds 14 amino acids, cysteine through phenylalanine. This entry keeps only the CDR3 DNA: 42 bases, framed from base 1. A cohort of approximately 31 patients with locally advanced or metastatic urothelial carcinoma, treated at Memorial Sloan Kettering on a trial protocol, was included. Peripheral blood mononuclear cells were collected pretreatment and during treatment, with between 1 and 8 total time points obtained per patient. The Qiagen DNeasy Blood extraction kit was used to purify genomic DNA from total PBMCs and tumor samples. Collected pretreatment and during treatment, PBMCs were isolated and stored as previously described. Notes on this clone: This receptor's antigen is unknown. Base qualities were left out, and no much larger clone turns up one base away.

Overall results and qualifications from the work: Small sample size (n ≈ 30) and many exploratory analyses mean the results are intended to be hypothesis-generating. Improved progression-free and overall survival was associated with having pretreatment peripheral blood TCR clonality below the median. At 3 weeks after the start of treatment, tumor-associated TCR clones in peripheral blood had expanded more in patients with durable benefit (n ≈ 23, p = 0.022).

The starting material was PBMCs, obtained around atezolizumab (anti-PD-L1) treatment. Recombination joined TRBV28 with TRBJ1-1, with no reliable assignment of the D segment. The clonotype was recovered from a man aged 35 to 55 with urothelial cancer. For the CDR3, the sequence is CASSLSAGNTEAFF. The sequence in DNA is TGTGCCAGCAGTTTATCCGCGGGGAACACTGAAGCTTTCTTT.